This TCR beta chain is drawn from a study of shared clonotypes between healthy human individuals. The CDR3 contains 15 residues. The germline V gene encodes CDR1 SGHVT and CDR2 SQSDAQ. The germline V and J ends were trimmed by 1 base and 2 bases, with 9 bases remaining between them. Terminally differentiated effector memory CD45RA+ cells were left out of the naive CD8 fraction, which was CD45RO-negative and positively selected for CCR7. To note about this clone: As yet, its antigen is unknown.

Template for every sorted-subset replicate PCR totaled 150 to 250 ng DNA, 25,000 to 35,000 T cell genomes. Measured with immunoSEQ multiplex PCR; TCRdb has only the in-frame clones, and not every one. This table has about 2.2 million clones, about 93% appearing once. Study-wide results and limits: Read depth was anticipated to influence clonotype sharing among donors. Though the depth was large, rarefaction showed that sorted-subset sequencing was incomplete.

What was sequenced was naive CD8+ T cells from PBMCs. The V and J genes are TRBV7-4 and TRBJ1-5; no clear D. The receptor comes from a man younger than 35 in good health. Some clones in this sample may be carry-over from other donors' samples. CDR3 sequence: CASSLVIQGNQPQHF. The DNA for the CDR3 is TGTGCCAGCAGCTTAGTCATTCAAGGCAATCAGCCCCAGCATTTT. Using reference TRBV7-4 and TRBJ1-5 for the parts outside the CDR3, the full variable domain is GAGVSQSPRYKVAKRGRDVALRCDSISGHVTLYWYRQTLGQGSEVLTYSQSDAQRDKSGRPSGRFSAERPERSVSTLKIQRTEQGDSAVYLCASSLVIQGNQPQHFGDGTRLSIL.